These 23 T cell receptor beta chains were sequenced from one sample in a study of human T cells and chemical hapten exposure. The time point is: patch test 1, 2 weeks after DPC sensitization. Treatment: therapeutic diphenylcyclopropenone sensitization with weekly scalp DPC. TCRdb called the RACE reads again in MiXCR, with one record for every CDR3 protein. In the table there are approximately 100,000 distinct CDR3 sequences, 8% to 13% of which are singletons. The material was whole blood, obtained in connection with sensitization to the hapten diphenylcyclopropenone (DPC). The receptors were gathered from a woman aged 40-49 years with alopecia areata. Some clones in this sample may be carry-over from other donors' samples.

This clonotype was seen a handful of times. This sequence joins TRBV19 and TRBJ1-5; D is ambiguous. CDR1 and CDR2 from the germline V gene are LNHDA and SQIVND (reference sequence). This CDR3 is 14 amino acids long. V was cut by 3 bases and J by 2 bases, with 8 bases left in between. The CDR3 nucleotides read TGTGCCAGTAGTATTAGTTGGGGCAATCAGCCCCAGCATTTT. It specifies CASSISWGNQPQHF.

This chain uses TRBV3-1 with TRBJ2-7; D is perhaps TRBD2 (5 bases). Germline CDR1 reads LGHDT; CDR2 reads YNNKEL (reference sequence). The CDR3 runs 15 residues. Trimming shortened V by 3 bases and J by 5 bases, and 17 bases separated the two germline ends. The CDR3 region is CASSHERGPVDEQYF. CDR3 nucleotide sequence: TGTGCCAGCAGCCACGAAAGAGGGCCAGTGGACGAGCAGTACTTC.

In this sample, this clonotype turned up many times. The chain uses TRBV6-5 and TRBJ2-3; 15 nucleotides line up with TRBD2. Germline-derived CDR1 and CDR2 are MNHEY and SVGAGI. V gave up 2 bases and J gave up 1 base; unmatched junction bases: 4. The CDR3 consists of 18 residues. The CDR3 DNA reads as TGTGCCAGCAGTTACGGACTAGCGGGAGGGCCCGGCACAGATACGCAGTATTTT. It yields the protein CASSYGLAGGPGTDTQYF.

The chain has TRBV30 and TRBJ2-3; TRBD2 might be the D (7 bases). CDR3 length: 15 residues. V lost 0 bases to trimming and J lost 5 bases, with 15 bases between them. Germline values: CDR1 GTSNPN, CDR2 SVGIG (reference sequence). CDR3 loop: CAWSVGGAAGDTQYF. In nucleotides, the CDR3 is TGTGCCTGGAGTGTGGGGGGGGCCGCGGGAGATACGCAGTATTTT.

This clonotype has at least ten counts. The DNA for the CDR3 is TGTGCCAGCAGCCCCGGGACAGGGGGTTTTGCCTACGAGCAGTACTTC. Amino acid sequence: CASSPGTGGFAYEQYF. This chain uses TRBV7-9 with TRBJ2-7, with TRBD1 matching 11 bases. Looked up from germline, CDR1 is SEHNR and CDR2 is FQNEAQ (reference sequence). The CDR3 spans 16 residues. V lost 5 bases, J lost 2 bases, and 8 bases stayed unmatched.

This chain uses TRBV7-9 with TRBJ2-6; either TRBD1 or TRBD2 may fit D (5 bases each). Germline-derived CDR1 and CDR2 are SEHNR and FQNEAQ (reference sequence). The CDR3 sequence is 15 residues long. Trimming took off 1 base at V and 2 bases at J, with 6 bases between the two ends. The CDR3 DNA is TGTGCCAGCAGCTTAGGAGGGGCTGGGGCCAACGTCCTGACTTTC. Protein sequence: CASSLGGAGANVLTF.

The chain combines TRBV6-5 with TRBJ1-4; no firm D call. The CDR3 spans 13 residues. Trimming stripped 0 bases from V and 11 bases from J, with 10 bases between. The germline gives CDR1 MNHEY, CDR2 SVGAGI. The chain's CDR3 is CASSYSARAKLFF. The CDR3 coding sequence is TGTGCCAGCAGTTACTCAGCCCGTGCGAAACTGTTTTTT.

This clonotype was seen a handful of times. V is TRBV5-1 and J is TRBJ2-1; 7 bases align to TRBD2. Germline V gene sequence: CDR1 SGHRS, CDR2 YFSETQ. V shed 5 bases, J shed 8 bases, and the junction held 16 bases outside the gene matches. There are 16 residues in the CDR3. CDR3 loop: CASSSTLARFGDEQFF. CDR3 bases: TGCGCCAGCAGTTCCACACTAGCGCGGTTTGGGGATGAGCAGTTCTTC. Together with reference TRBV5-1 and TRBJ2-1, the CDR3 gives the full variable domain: KAGVTQTPRYLIKTRGQQVTLSCSPISGHRSVSWYQQTPGQGLQFLFEYFSETQRNKGNFPGRFSGRQFSNSRSEMNVSTLELGDSALYLCASSSTLARFGDEQFFGPGTRLTVL.

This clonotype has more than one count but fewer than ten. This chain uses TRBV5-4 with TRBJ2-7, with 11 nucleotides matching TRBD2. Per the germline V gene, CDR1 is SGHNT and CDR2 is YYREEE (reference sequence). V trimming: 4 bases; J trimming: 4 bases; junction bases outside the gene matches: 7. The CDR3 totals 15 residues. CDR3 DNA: TGTGCCAGCAGCGGGACTAGCGGCCCTGAGTACGAGCAGTACTTC. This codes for CASSGTSGPEYEQYF.

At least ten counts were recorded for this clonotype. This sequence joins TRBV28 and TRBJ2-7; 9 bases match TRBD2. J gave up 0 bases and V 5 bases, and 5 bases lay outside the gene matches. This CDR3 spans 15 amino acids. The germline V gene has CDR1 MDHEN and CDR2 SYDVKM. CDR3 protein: CASSPLAGSSYEQYF. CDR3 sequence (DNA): TGTGCCAGCAGTCCACTAGCGGGTTCCTCCTACGAGCAGTACTTC.

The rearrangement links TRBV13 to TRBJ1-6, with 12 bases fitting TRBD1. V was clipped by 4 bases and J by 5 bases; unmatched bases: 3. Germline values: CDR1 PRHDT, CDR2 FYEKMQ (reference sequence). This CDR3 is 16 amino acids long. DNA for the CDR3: TGTGCCAGCAGCTCGGGACAGGGGGCGAATAATTCACCCCTCCACTTT. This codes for CASSSGQGANNSPLHF.

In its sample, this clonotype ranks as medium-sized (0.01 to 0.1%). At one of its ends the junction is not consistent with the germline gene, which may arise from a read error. CDR3 nucleotides: TGTGCCAGCTCACTTTCCCTGAATCAGACGGTTCGCTTC. Translating gives CASSLSLNQTVRF. The chain couples TRBV18 to TRBJ2-7; D unclear. The CDR3 is 13 residues long. The germline CDR1 and CDR2 sequences are KGHSH and LQKENI.

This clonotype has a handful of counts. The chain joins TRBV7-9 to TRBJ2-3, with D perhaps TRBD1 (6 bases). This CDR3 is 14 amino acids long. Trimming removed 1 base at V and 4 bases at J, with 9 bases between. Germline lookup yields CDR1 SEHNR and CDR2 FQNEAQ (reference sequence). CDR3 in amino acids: CASSLGSGADTQYF. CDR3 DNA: TGTGCCAGCAGCTTAGGGTCAGGGGCAGATACGCAGTATTTT.

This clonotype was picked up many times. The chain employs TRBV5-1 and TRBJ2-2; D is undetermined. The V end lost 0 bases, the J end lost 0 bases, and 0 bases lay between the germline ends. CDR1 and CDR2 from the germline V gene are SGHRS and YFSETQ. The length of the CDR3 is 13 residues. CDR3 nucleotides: TGCGCCAGCAGCTTGGCGAACACCGGGGAGCTGTTTTTT. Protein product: CASSLANTGELFF.

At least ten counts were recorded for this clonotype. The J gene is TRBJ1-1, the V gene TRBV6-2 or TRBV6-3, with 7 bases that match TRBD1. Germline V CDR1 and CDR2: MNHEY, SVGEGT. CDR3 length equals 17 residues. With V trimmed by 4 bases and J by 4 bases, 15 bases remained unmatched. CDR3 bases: TGTGCCAGCAGTTCCGACAGGGTTAAGAGAAAAGTCACTGAAGCTTTCTTT. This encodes CASSSDRVKRKVTEAFF.

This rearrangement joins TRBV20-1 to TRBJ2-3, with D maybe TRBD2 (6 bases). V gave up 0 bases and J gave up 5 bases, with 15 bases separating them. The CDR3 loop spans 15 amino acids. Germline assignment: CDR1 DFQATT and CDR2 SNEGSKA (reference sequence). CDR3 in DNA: TGCAGTGCTAGAGATGGGGGGACGCCAAGAGATACGCAGTATTTT. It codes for CSARDGGTPRDTQYF.

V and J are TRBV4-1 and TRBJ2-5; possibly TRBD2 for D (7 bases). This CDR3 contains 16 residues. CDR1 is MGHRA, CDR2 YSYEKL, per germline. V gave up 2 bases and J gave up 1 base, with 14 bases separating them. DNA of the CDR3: TGCGCCAGCAGCCAAACAGAGGGGGGGGCCCAAGAGACCCAGTACTTC. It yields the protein CASSQTEGGAQETQYF.

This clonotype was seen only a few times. CDR3 sequence reads: CASSSGTSGGGETQYF. The CDR3, as DNA: TGTGCCAGTTCTTCCGGGACTAGCGGGGGCGGGGAGACCCAGTACTTC. The chain couples TRBV19 to TRBJ2-5; TRBD2 agrees at 14 bases. Germline lookup yields CDR1 LNHDA and CDR2 SQIVND (reference sequence). This CDR3 region has 16 residues. After removal of 8 bases from V and 5 bases from J, the junction contained 10 bases not matched to a gene.

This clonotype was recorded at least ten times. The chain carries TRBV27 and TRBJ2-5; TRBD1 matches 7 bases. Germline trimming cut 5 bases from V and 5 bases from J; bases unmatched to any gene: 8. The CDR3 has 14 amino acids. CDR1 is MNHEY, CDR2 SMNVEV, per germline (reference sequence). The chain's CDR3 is CASSRIGDSETQYF. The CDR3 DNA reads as TGTGCCAGCAGTCGCATCGGGGACAGCGAGACCCAGTACTTC.

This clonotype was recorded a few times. The CDR3 loop reads CASSLVGFSGANVLTF. The CDR3 DNA follows: TGTGCCAGCAGCTTAGTAGGGTTTTCTGGGGCCAACGTCCTGACTTTC. The rearrangement joins TRBV7-2 to TRBJ2-6; unclear D gene. Deletions cut 1 base from V and 1 base from J, with 8 bases between. Looked up from germline, CDR1 is SGHTA and CDR2 is FQGNSA. The CDR3 contains 16 residues.

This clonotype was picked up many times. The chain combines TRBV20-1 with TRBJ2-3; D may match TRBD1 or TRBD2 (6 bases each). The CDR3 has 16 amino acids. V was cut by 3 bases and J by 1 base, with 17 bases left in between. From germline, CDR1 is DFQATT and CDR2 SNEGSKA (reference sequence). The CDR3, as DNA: TGCAGTGCTAGCCCCAAGGGGGGACTCCGCACAGATACGCAGTATTTT. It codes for CSASPKGGLRTDTQYF.

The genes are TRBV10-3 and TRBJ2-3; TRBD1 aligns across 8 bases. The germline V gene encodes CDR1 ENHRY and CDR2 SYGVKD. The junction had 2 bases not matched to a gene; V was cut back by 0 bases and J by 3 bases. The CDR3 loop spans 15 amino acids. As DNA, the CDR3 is TGTGCCATCAGTGAGTCCGACAGGGGAACAGATACGCAGTATTTT. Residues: CAISESDRGTDTQYF.

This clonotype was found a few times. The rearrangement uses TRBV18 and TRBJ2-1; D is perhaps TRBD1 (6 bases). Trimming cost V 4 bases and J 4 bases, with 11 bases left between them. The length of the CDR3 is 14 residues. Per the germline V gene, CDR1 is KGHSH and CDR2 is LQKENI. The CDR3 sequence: CASSRNRVYNEQFF. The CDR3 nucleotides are TGTGCCAGCTCACGTAACAGGGTTTACAATGAGCAGTTCTTC.